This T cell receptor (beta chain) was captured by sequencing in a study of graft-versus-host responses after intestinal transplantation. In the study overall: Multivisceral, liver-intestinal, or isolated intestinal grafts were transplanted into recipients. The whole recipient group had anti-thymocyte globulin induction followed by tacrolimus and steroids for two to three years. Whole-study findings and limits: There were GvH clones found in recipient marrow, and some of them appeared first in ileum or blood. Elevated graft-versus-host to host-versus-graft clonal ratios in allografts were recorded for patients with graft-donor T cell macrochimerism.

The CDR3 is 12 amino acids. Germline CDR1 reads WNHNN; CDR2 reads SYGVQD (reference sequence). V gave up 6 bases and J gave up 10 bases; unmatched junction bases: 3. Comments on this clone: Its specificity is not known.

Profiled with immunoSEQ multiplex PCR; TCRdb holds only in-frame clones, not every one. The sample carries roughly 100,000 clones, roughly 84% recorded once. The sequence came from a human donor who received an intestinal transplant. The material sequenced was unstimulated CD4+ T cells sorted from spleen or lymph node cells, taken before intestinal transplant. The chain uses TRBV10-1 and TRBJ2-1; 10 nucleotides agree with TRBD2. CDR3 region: CASSVAGGEQFF. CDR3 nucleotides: TGCGCCAGCAGCGTAGCGGGAGGAGAGCAGTTCTTC.